This T cell receptor beta chain was captured by sequencing in a study of patients and donors after allogeneic stem cell transplantation. TCRdb itself ran the RT-PCR reads through MiXCR, one entry per CDR3 protein. The sample yields hundreds of thousands of distinct CDR3 sequences, 16% seen once. Per the germline V gene, CDR1 is SGHTA and CDR2 is FQGTGA. The CDR3 totals 14 residues. Trimming took 3 bases from V and 7 from J, leaving 10 bases between them. This clonotype turned up a few times. The rearrangement joins TRBV7-3 to TRBJ1-6; D may be TRBD1 (6 bases). The sequence was obtained from a human donor who was either an allogeneic HSCT recipient or a stem cell or donor lymphocyte infusion donor (not recorded which). It is not recorded whose cells these are; they may come from a transplant donor. Sequenced input: blood, either unsorted or a sorted T cell fraction (not recorded which). CDR3 region: CASSFRTDNSPLHF. CDR3 nucleotide sequence: TGTGCCAGCAGCTTCCGGACAGACAATTCACCCCTCCACTTT.